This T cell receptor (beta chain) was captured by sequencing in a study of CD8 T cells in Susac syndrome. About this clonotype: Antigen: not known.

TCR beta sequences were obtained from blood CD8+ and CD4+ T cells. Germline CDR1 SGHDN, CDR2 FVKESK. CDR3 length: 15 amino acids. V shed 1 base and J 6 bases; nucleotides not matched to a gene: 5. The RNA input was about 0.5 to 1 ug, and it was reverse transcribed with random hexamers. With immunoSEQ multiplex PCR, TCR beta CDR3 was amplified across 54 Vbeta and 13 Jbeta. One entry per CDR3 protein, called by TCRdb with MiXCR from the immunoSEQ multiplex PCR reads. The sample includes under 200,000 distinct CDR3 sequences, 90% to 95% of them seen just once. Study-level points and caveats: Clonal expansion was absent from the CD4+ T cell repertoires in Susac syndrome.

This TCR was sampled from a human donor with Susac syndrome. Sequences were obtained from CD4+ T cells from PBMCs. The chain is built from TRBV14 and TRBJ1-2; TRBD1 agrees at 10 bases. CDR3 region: CASSQAGTGANGYTF. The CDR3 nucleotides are TGTGCCAGCAGCCAAGCCGGGACAGGGGCAAATGGCTACACCTTC. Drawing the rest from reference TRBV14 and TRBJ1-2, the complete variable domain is EAGVTQFPSHSVIEKGQTVTLRCDPISGHDNLYWYRRVMGKEIKFLLHFVKESKQDESGMPNNRFLAERTGGTYSTLKVQPAELEDSGVYFCASSQAGTGANGYTFGSGTRLTVV.